This T cell receptor (beta chain) was identified during a study of T cell responses to AZD1222 COVID-19 vaccine. Profiling relied on immunoSEQ multiplex PCR, and the TCRdb table lists in-frame clones only, not all of them. The sample yields 100,000 to 150,000 clones, approximately 91% seen once. General study results and limits: Spike-wide vaccine-associated CD4 TCRs dominated at 160-218 and 743-854. Reportedly, nearly half of unique spike TCRs recognized epitopes outside B.1.351/B.1.1.7 mutations. Among the donors, most were white British and more were female, and clonal diversity was possibly underestimated.

The CDR3 has 13 amino acids. Trimming removed 2 bases from V and 7 bases from J, with 9 bases in between. Germline V lookup: CDR1 SGHDN, CDR2 FVKESK. As concerns this clone: The antigen is undetermined.

The sequencing used peripheral blood, collected 28 days after the second AZD1222 dose. The V and J genes are TRBV14 and TRBJ1-5; no firm D call. The TCR comes from an adult who received the AZD1222 COVID-19 vaccine. CDR3 in amino acids: CASSQNEDQPQHF. The CDR3 DNA follows: TGTGCCAGCAGCCAAAACGAGGACCAGCCCCAGCATTTT.